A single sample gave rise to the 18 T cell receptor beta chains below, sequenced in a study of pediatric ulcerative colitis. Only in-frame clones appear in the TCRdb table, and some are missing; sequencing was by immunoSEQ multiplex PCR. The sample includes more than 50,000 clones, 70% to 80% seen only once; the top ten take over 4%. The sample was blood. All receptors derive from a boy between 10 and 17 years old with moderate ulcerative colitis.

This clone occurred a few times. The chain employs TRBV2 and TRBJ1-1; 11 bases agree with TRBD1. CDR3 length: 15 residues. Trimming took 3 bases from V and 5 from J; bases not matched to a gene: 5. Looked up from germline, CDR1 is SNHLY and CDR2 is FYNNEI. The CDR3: CASSDSGQGETEAFF. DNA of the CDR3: TGTGCCAGCAGTGATTCGGGACAGGGGGAAACTGAAGCTTTCTTT.

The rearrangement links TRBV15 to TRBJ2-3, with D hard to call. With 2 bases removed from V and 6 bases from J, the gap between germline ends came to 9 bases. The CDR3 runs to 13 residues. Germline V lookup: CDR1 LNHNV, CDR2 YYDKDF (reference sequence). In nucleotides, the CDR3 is TGTGCCACCAGCAGAATCCCTGGGGATACGCAGTATTTT. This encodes CATSRIPGDTQYF.

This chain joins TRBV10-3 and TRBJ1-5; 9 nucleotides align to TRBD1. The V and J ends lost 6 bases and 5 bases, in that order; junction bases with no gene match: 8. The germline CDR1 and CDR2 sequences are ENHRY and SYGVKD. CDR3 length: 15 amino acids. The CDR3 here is CAIRADRGRDQPQHF. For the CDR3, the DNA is TGTGCCATCAGAGCCGACAGGGGGAGAGATCAGCCCCAGCATTTT.

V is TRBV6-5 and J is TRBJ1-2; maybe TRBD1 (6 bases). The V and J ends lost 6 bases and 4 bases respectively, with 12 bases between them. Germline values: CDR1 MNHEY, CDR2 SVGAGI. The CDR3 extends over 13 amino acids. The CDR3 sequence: CASRDGQRYGYTF. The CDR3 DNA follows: TGTGCCAGCAGGGACGGACAGCGCTATGGCTACACCTTC.

CDR3 bases: TGTGCCTGGAGTGTGCCCGGGGCCCGCTCCTACGAGCAGTACTTC. Translated: CAWSVPGARSYEQYF. The chain couples TRBV30 to TRBJ2-7; possibly TRBD1 or TRBD2 for D (5 bases each). Germline V CDR1 and CDR2: GTSNPN, SVGIG (reference sequence). This CDR3 comprises 15 residues. V lost 0 bases and J 0 bases, leaving 12 bases between the germline ends. The full variable domain, rest sourced from reference TRBV30 and TRBJ2-7, is SQTIHQWPATLVQPVGSPLSLECTVEGTSNPNLYWYRQAAGRGLQLLFYSVGIGQISSEVPQNLSASRPQDRQFILSSKKLLLSDSGFYLCAWSVPGARSYEQYFGPGTRLTVT.

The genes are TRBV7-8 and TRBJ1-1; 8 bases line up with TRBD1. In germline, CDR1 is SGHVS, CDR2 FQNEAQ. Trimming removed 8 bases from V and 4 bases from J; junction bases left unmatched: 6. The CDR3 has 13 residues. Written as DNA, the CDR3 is TGTGCCAGCGGGGACAGGCCTGGCACTGAAGCTTTCTTT. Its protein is CASGDRPGTEAFF.

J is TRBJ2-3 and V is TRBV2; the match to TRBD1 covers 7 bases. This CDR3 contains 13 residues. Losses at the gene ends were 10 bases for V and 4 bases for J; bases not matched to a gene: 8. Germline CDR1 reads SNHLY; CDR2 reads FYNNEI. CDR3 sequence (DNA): TGTGCCACCGAAACAGGGGCCGCAGATACGCAGTATTTT. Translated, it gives CATETGAADTQYF.

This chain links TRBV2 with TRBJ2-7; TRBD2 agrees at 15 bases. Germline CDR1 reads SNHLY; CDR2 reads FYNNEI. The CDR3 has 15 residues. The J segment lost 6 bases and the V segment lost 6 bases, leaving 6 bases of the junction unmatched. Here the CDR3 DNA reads TGTGCCAGCAGCACAGGACTAGCGGGAGGGGGCGAGCAGTACTTC. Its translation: CASSTGLAGGGEQYF.

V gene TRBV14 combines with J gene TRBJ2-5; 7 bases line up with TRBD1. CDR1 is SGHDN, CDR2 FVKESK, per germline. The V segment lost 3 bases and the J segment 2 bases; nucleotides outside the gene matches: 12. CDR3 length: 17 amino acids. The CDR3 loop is CASSQPGQLFIQETQYF. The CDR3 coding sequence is TGTGCCAGCAGCCAGCCGGGACAGCTATTCATTCAAGAGACCCAGTACTTC.

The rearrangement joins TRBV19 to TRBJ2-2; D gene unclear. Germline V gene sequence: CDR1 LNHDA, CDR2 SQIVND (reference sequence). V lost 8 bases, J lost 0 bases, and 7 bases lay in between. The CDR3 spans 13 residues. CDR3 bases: TGTGCCAGTTGCCAGACGAACACCGGGGAGCTGTTTTTT. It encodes CASCQTNTGELFF.

CDR3 sequence (DNA): TGTGCCAGCAGTCCGACAGGGGGCACTGAAGCTTTCTTT. It codes for CASSPTGGTEAFF. This chain connects TRBV7-2 to TRBJ1-1; 9 bases match TRBD1. J was trimmed by 4 bases and V by 6 bases; bases with no gene match: 3. This CDR3 contains 13 residues. Germline-derived CDR1 and CDR2 are SGHTA and FQGNSA.

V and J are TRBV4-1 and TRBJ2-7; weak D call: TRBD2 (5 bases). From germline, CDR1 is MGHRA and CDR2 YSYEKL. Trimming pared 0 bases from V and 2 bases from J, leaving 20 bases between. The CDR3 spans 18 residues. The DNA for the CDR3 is TGCGCCAGCAGCCAAGACGGAGGATACAGCGTGGTAGCCTACGAGCAGTACTTC. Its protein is CASSQDGGYSVVAYEQYF.

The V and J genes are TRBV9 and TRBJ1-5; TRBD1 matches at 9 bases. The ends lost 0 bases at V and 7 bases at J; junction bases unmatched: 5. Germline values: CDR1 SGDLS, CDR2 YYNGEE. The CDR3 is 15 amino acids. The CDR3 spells CASSVGGTGIQPQHF. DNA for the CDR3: TGTGCCAGCAGCGTAGGCGGGACAGGGATACAGCCCCAGCATTTT.

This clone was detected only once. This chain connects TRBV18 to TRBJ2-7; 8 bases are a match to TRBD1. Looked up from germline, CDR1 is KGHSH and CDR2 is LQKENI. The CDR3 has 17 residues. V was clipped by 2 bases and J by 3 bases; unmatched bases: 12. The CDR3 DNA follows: TGTGCCAGCTCACCAAATAGATGGACAGGGAGTAACTACGAGCAGTACTTC. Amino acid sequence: CASSPNRWTGSNYEQYF.

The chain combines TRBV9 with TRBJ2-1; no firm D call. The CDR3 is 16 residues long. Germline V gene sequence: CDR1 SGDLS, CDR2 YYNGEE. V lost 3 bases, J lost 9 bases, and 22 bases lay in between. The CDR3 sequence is CASSARETVNSGEQFF. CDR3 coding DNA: TGTGCCAGCAGCGCTCGAGAGACGGTCAATTCGGGTGAGCAGTTCTTC.

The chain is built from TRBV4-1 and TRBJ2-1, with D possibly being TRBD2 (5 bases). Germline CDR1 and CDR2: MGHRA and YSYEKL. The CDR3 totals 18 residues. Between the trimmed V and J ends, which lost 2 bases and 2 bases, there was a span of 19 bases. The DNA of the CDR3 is TGCGCCAGCAGCCAAAAAACGCTTGGCGGGTGGGCCTACAATGAGCAGTTCTTC. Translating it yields CASSQKTLGGWAYNEQFF.

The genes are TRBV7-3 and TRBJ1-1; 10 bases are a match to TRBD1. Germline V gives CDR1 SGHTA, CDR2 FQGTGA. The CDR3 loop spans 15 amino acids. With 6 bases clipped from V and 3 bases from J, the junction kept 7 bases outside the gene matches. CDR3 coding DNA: TGTGCCAGCAGTCGTACCGGGACAGGGGACACTGAAGCTTTCTTT. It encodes CASSRTGTGDTEAFF.

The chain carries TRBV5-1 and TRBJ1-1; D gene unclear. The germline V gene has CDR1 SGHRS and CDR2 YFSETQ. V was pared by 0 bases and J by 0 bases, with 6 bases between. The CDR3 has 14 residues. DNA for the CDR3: TGCGCCAGCAGCTTGGGCAGTTTGAACACTGAAGCTTTCTTT. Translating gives CASSLGSLNTEAFF.